This passage covers 18 T cell receptor beta chains from one sample sequenced in a study of blood T cells in healthy people across ages. Next came a second PCR, run for roughly 6 to 11 cycles, which used a sample-barcoded 5' primer along with a J-beta primer mix. TCRdb redid the calling of the 5' RACE reads with MiXCR, one entry per CDR3 protein. The repertoire holds around 970,000 distinct CDR3 sequences, with about 51% as singletons. The sequenced material came from blood. The receptors were sampled from an older woman in good health.

The chain joins TRBV6-5 to TRBJ2-3; D might be TRBD1 or TRBD2, each matching 5 bases. Per germline, CDR1 MNHEY and CDR2 SVGAGI. V was clipped by 8 bases and J by 8 bases, with 17 bases between them. This CDR3 contains 13 residues. CDR3 DNA: TGTGCCAGCCACCGGGGCAGCTCCAGTACGCAGTATTTT. Its protein product is CASHRGSSSTQYF.

The J gene is TRBJ1-3, the V gene TRBV6-1; tentative D call: TRBD1 (5 bases). The CDR3 loop spans 13 amino acids. Germline V gene data show CDR1 as MNHNS and CDR2 as SASEGT. Trimming left V 6 bases short and J 4 bases short, with 10 bases between. CDR3 nucleotide sequence: TGTGCCAGCAGGGCAGGGTTCGGAAACACCATATATTTT. Translated: CASRAGFGNTIYF.

This clonotype has ten or more counts. CDR3 nucleotides: TGCAGCGTGGTGTTCGGGGTTTACGAGCAGTACTTC. It translates to CSVVFGVYEQYF. This chain connects TRBV29-1 to TRBJ2-7, with D possibly matching TRBD2 (5 bases). V lost 6 bases to trimming and J lost 4 bases, with 13 bases between them. CDR3 length: 12 amino acids. Looked up from germline, CDR1 is SQVTM and CDR2 is ANQGSEA.

This clonotype has more than one count but fewer than ten. The chain couples TRBV5-1 to TRBJ2-5; 10 bases agree with TRBD1. J gave up 5 bases and V 1 base, and 8 bases lay outside the gene matches. CDR1 and CDR2 from the germline V gene are SGHRS and YFSETQ. The CDR3 is 16 amino acids. CDR3 coding DNA: TGCGCCAGCAGCTTGATCGGACAGGGGGTAGGCGAGACCCAGTACTTC. Translation gives CASSLIGQGVGETQYF. Filled out from reference TRBV5-1 and TRBJ2-5, the complete variable domain reads KAGVTQTPRYLIKTRGQQVTLSCSPISGHRSVSWYQQTPGQGLQFLFEYFSETQRNKGNFPGRFSGRQFSNSRSEMNVSTLELGDSALYLCASSLIGQGVGETQYFGPGTRLLVL.

As to this clonotype: A junction end diverges from the germline sequence, so it may reflect a read error. The chain is built from TRBV5-5 and TRBJ1-6; D is uncertain. Germline V gives CDR1 SGHKS, CDR2 YYEKEE (reference sequence). The CDR3 has 16 residues. CDR3 region: CASGLGSERHNSPLHF. CDR3 DNA: TGTGCCAGCGGCTTGGGCTCAGAGCGCCATAATTCACCCCTCCACTTT.

The rearrangement links TRBV3-1 to TRBJ2-7; D is uncertain. The CDR3 spans 12 residues. Germline values: CDR1 LGHDT, CDR2 YNNKEL (reference sequence). With 1 base removed from V and 12 bases from J, the gap between germline ends came to 13 bases. The CDR3 bases are TGTGCCAGCAGCCAAGGCGTGGATAATCGGTACTTC. Protein sequence: CASSQGVDNRYF.

The genes are TRBV7-9 and TRBJ2-5, with a weak D call TRBD2 (5 bases). V was clipped by 3 bases and J by 4 bases, with 18 bases between them. The germline CDR1 and CDR2 sequences are SEHNR and FQNEAQ (reference sequence). The CDR3 is 16 residues long. CDR3 loop: CASSLVRGMSGETQYF. The CDR3 DNA follows: TGTGCCAGCAGCTTGGTTCGAGGGATGTCCGGAGAGACCCAGTACTTC.

This clonotype was observed at least ten times. The J gene is TRBJ1-5, the V gene TRBV12-3 or TRBV12-4; 8 bases align to TRBD1. Trimming cost V 1 base and J 8 bases; bases outside gene matches: 4. The CDR3 runs 14 residues. In nucleotides, the CDR3 is TGTGCCAGCAGTTTAGTTCAGGGGGCAGAGCCCCAGCATTTT. This encodes CASSLVQGAEPQHF.

This clonotype has more than one count but fewer than ten. The chain recombines TRBV27 with TRBJ2-7; D perhaps matches TRBD1 (5 bases). V shed 5 bases and J shed 0 bases, with 8 bases lying between them. Germline CDR1 MNHEY, CDR2 SMNVEV (reference sequence). This CDR3 comprises 13 residues. CDR3 coding DNA: TGTGCCAGCAGTGTAGGACACTCCTACGAGCAGTACTTC. This encodes CASSVGHSYEQYF.

This clonotype was seen at least ten times. This chain links TRBV6-2 or TRBV6-3 with TRBJ2-5; 10 bases agree with TRBD2. Germline loops: CDR1 MNHEY, CDR2 SVGEGT. Germline trimming cut 3 bases from V and 4 bases from J; bases unmatched to any gene: 5. The CDR3 is 15 amino acids. The CDR3 nucleotides are TGTGCCAGCAGTTATCTAGCGGGAGCTGTAGAGACCCAGTACTTC. It encodes CASSYLAGAVETQYF.

This chain joins TRBV20-1 and TRBJ1-1; no clear D. The CDR3 has 14 amino acids. From germline, CDR1 is DFQATT and CDR2 SNEGSKA (reference sequence). Trimming removed 3 bases from V and 4 bases from J, with 15 bases in between. The CDR3 coding sequence is TGCAGTGCTAGCCGGGAGGGCGTGGGCACTGAAGCTTTCTTT. This translates into CSASREGVGTEAFF.

This chain joins TRBV11-2 and TRBJ1-5; D gene uncertain. V was pared by 5 bases and J by 2 bases, with 16 bases between. The germline gives CDR1 SGHAT, CDR2 FQNNGV. The CDR3 extends over 16 amino acids. The CDR3, as DNA: TGTGCCAGCAGCCCCGTAAAGGGATTTGGCAATCAGCCCCAGCATTTT. The encoded protein is CASSPVKGFGNQPQHF.

This chain links TRBV3-1 with TRBJ2-5, with D uncertain. Germline V gene lookup returns CDR1 LGHDT and CDR2 YNNKEL (reference sequence). This CDR3 is built from 13 residues. V dropped 0 bases and J dropped 5 bases, with 7 bases sitting between them. The CDR3 bases are TGTGCCAGCAGCCAAGATTCCGGGGAGACCCAGTACTTC. This gives the protein CASSQDSGETQYF.

V gene TRBV2 combines with J gene TRBJ1-5; possibly TRBD1 for D (5 bases). CDR3 length: 14 residues. Trimming took off 7 bases at V and 1 base at J, with 11 bases between the two ends. CDR1 and CDR2 (germline): SNHLY, FYNNEI. Here the CDR3 reads CASMGGYSNQPQHF. CDR3 nucleotide sequence: TGTGCCAGCATGGGGGGATACAGCAATCAGCCCCAGCATTTT.

This clonotype has more than one count but fewer than ten. The V call is TRBV3-1, the J call TRBJ1-4, with a tentative D call TRBD1 (6 bases). The CDR3 has 15 amino acids. Trimming stripped 1 base from V and 7 bases from J, with 13 bases between. CDR1 LGHDT and CDR2 YNNKEL come from the germline V gene (reference sequence). Here the CDR3 DNA reads TGTGCCAGCAGCCAAGGAGTACAGGGAAGTGAAAAACTGTTTTTT. As protein: CASSQGVQGSEKLFF.

V is TRBV6-1 and J is TRBJ2-5; the match to TRBD1 covers 11 bases. V dropped 6 bases and J dropped 5; count of bases not matched to a gene: 14. The V gene's germline CDR1 is MNHNS and CDR2 SASEGT. The length of the CDR3 is 17 residues. In nucleotides, the CDR3 is TGTGCCAGCAGGAAATTTTATAGGACAGGGGGCGGGGAGACCCAGTACTTC. Protein sequence: CASRKFYRTGGGETQYF.

The chain is built from TRBV6-6 and TRBJ2-7; TRBD2 aligns across 9 bases. This CDR3 spans 16 amino acids. After removal of 4 bases from V and 0 bases from J, the junction contained 7 bases not matched to a gene. Per the germline V gene, CDR1 is MNHNY and CDR2 is SVGAGI (reference sequence). The CDR3 is CASSFRTSAHSYEQYF. The CDR3 bases are TGTGCCAGCAGTTTCCGGACTAGCGCCCACTCCTACGAGCAGTACTTC.

CDR3 region: CSVTISGFYEQYF. The CDR3 DNA is TGCAGCGTCACGATATCGGGTTTCTACGAGCAGTACTTC. V and J are TRBV29-1 and TRBJ2-7; D is uncertain. Trimming cost V 6 bases and J 3 bases, with 15 bases left between them. Per germline, CDR1 SQVTM and CDR2 ANQGSEA. The CDR3 runs to 13 residues.